This T cell receptor beta chain derives from a study of T cell repertoires in cytomegalovirus infection. Study-level information: Public TCR beta signatures indicated both CMV infection and matching HLA type.

Germline CDR1 is MDHEN and CDR2 is SYDVKM. The ends were cut back, 5 bases at V and 6 bases at J, with 16 bases in the middle. CDR3 length equals 15 residues. In this sample, this clonotype turned up a few times. Antigen unknown. A single record per CDR3 protein comes from TCRdb applying MiXCR to the reads. The data contain around 300,000 distinct CDR3 sequences, about 20% of them singletons. The sample here was cultured PBMCs, taken from culture after CMV antigen stimulation. The clonotype was recovered from a human donor in good health (CMV status not recorded). Some clones in this sample may be carry-over from other donors' samples. The V gene is TRBV28, the J gene TRBJ1-4; D gene unclear. The CDR3 protein is CASSNPGGMYEKLFF. CDR3 nucleotides: TGTGCCAGCAGTAACCCGGGAGGAATGTATGAAAAACTGTTTTTT.